These 5 T cell receptor beta chains came from one sample sequenced in a study of regulatory T cells in long-lasting Graves disease. According to the study, TCR beta libraries were built with iRepertoire HTBI primers and CDR3-region Arm-PCR. TCRdb itself ran the multiplex PCR reads through MiXCR, one entry per CDR3 protein. In the table there are hundreds of thousands of distinct CDR3 sequences, approximately 15% of which are singletons. Stated time point: newly diagnosed GD, antithyroid drugs for less than 3 months. Preparation of the TCR library used RNA extracted from PBMCs. The data were also submitted as part of a second study, on T cells in Graves' hyperthyroidism and ophthalmopathy.

Sequencing was performed on peripheral blood mononuclear cells (PBMCs), taken at new diagnosis, from a patient treated with antithyroid drugs. These receptors all stem from a man younger than 45 with Graves disease.

This clonotype came up many times. V usage is TRBV3-1 and J usage is TRBJ1-4, with 9 positions matching TRBD1. The CDR3 sequence is 13 residues long. Germline CDR1 is LGHDT and CDR2 is YNNKEL (reference sequence). The trim removed 4 bases at V and 7 bases at J, leaving 1 base unmatched. This chain's CDR3 is CASSRTGVEKLFF. CDR3 DNA: TGTGCCAGCAGCCGGACAGGGGTTGAAAAACTGTTTTTT.

The rearrangement links TRBV2 to TRBJ1-4; D gene uncertain. V lost 7 bases, J lost 2 bases, and 8 bases lay in between. The CDR3 extends over 13 amino acids. Germline CDR1 and CDR2: SNHLY and FYNNEI. The CDR3 reads CASTLSTNEKLFF. Here the CDR3 DNA reads TGTGCCAGCACCCTAAGCACTAATGAAAAACTGTTTTTT.

The rearrangement joins TRBV5-1 to TRBJ2-5; TRBD2 matches 9 bases. This CDR3 has 17 amino acids. Germline assignment: CDR1 SGHRS and CDR2 YFSETQ. With V trimmed by 1 base and J by 7 bases, 14 bases remained unmatched. CDR3 residues: CASSLYGELAGDGTQYF. In nucleotides, the CDR3 is TGCGCCAGCAGCTTGTATGGGGAATTAGCGGGAGACGGGACCCAGTACTTC.

This clonotype was seen repeatedly, ten times or more. The gene calls are TRBV5-1 and TRBJ2-7; no clear D. The germline gives CDR1 SGHRS, CDR2 YFSETQ. V shed 4 bases and J shed 3 bases, with 17 bases lying between them. CDR3 size: 15 residues. This chain's CDR3 is CASSQTANTIYEQYF. The DNA for the CDR3 is TGCGCCAGCAGCCAGACGGCCAATACTATCTACGAGCAGTACTTC.

This clonotype was seen many times. J is TRBJ2-3 and V is TRBV12-3 or TRBV12-4; 10 bases align to TRBD2. The CDR3 runs to 15 residues. J was trimmed by 3 bases and V by 5 bases; bases with no gene match: 5. As DNA, the CDR3 is TGTGCCAGCAGTATATTAGCGGGAGGTACAGATACGCAGTATTTT. It specifies CASSILAGGTDTQYF.